The source of this T cell receptor (beta chain) is a study of Graves' ophthalmopathy and Graves' hyperthyroidism. About the research overall: Hyperthyroidism is called stable when no ophthalmopathy develops within 18 months of follow-up. Study-wide results and caveats: Most thyroid-expanded clonotypes exceeding 0.001 frequency were also found in blood.

Enrollment excluded any patients with other autoimmune diseases, uncontrolled infections, pregnancy or lactation. It was on clinical symptoms, serum thyroxine, TRAb, thyroid ultrasound and orbital computed tomography that diagnosis relied. Remarks on this clonotype: Its antigen is still unknown.

This CDR3 contains 13 residues. CDR1 is MNHEY, CDR2 SVGAGI, per germline. Trimming removed 8 bases at V and 3 bases at J, with 11 bases between. Amplified TCR beta CDR3 regions were obtained using RNA transcripts as template. The authors performed first-round RT-PCR with HTBI primers and then a second-round multiplex PCR. TCRdb reprocessed the multiplex PCR reads via MiXCR and lists one record per CDR3 protein. The sample has more than 1,000,000 distinct CDR3 sequences; about 40% are singletons. The clonotype comes from an adult man with Graves' hyperthyroidism. The source material was peripheral blood or thyroid tissue (not recorded which). V usage is TRBV6-5 and J usage is TRBJ1-5; a weak D match, TRBD1 (5 bases). The CDR3 sequence: CASRGLLNQPQHF. CDR3 sequence (DNA): TGTGCCAGCCGGGGACTACTCAATCAGCCCCAGCATTTT.